This T cell receptor (beta chain) was recorded in a study of blood T cell repertoires in COVID-19. The authors' processing: Amplified reference gene primers provided the basis for estimating nucleated cell counts. Assay: immunoSEQ multiplex PCR; the TCRdb copy retains only in-frame clones and omits some. Clone size and V and J calls were adopted from that table, with D and trimming inferred from the DNA. In the table there are 350,000 to 450,000 clones, roughly 92% of which are singletons. The CDR3 is 14 residues long. In germline, CDR1 is SGHDT, CDR2 YYEEEE. Trimming cost V 4 bases and J 0 bases, with 10 bases left between them.

The sequence came from a middle-aged woman who had been exposed to COVID-19. Sample: PBMCs or T cells enriched from blood (not recorded which). The chain couples TRBV5-6 to TRBJ1-2; D gene ambiguous. This CDR3 is CASSPSGTNYGYTF. CDR3 sequence (DNA): TGTGCCAGCAGCCCGTCCGGGACTAACTATGGCTACACCTTC.